This entry concerns a single TCR beta chain. The antigen is undetermined. The data derive from a study of CD8 T cells in Susac syndrome. After extraction with the RNeasy kit, 0.5 to 1 ug of the RNA was reverse transcribed using random hexamers. TCRdb re-called the immunoSEQ multiplex PCR reads through MiXCR, storing one row per CDR3 protein. The sample consists of about 250,000 distinct CDR3 sequences, approximately 92% of them appearing once. Study-level results: The study recognized that its TCR sequencing and HLA analysis covered a relatively small number of individuals.

Germline values: CDR1 DFQATT, CDR2 SNEGSKA (reference sequence). V was trimmed by 2 bases and J by 0 bases, leaving 20 bases between them. This CDR3 contains 18 residues. The chain has TRBV20-1 and TRBJ1-5; unclear D gene. The specimen sequenced was CD4+ T cells from PBMCs. This TCR derives from a human donor with multiple sclerosis. The CDR3 protein is CSARQAPPWMDSNQPQHF. The CDR3 nucleotides are TGCAGTGCTAGACAGGCACCGCCCTGGATGGATAGCAATCAGCCCCAGCATTTT.